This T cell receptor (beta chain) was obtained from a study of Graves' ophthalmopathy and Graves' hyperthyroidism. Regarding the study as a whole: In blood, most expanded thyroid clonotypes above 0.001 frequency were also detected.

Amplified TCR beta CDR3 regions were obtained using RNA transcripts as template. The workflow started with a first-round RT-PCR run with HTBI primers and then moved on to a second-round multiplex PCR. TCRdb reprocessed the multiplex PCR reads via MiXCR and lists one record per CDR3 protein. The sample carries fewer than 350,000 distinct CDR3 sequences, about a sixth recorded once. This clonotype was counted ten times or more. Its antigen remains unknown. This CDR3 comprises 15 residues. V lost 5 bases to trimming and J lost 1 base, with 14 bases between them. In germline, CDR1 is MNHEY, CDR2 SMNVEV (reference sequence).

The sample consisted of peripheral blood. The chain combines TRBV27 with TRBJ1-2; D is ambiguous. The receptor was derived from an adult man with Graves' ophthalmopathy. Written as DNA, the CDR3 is TGTGCCAGCAGTACTTGGACGGCCCGTAACTATGGCTACACCTTC. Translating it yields CASSTWTARNYGYTF.